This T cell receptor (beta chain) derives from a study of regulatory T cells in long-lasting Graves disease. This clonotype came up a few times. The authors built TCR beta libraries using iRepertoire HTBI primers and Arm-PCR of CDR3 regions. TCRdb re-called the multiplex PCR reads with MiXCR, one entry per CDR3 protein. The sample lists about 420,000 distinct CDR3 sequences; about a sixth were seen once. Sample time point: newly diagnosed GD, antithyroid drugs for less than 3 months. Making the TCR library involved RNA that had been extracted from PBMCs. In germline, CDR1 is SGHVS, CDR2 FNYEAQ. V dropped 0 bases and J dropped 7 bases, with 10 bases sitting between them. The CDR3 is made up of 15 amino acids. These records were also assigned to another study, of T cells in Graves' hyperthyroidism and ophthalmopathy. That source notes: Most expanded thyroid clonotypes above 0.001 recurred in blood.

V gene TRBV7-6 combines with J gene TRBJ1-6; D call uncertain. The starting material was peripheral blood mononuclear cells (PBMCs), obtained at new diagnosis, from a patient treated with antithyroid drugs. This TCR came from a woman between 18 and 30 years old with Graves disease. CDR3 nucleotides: TGTGCCAGCAGCTTAGCGACGGGGATAAATTCACCCCTCCACTTT. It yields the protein CASSLATGINSPLHF. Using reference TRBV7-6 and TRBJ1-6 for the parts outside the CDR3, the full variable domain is GAGVSQSPRYKVTKRGQDVALRCDPISGHVSLYWYRQALGQGPEFLTYFNYEAQQDKSGLPNDRFSAERPEGSISTLTIQRTEQRDSAMYRCASSLATGINSPLHFGNGTRLTVT.